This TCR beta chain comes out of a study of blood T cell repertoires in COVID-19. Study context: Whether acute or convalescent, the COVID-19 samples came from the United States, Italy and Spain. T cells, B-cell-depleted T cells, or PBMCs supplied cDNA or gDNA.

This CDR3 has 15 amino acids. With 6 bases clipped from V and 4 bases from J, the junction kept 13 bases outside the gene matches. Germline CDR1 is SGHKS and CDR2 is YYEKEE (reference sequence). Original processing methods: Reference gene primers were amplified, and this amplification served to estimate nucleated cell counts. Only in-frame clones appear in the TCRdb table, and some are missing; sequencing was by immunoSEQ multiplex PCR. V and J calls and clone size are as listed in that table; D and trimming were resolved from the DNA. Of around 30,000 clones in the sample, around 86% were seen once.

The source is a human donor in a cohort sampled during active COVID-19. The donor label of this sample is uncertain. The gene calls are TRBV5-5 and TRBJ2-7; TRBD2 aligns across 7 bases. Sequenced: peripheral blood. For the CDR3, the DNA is TGTGCCAGCACTCGTGTTGGAAGCGGGGTATACGAGCAGTACTTC. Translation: CASTRVGSGVYEQYF. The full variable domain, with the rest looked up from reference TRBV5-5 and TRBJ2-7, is DAGVTQSPTHLIKTRGQQVTLRCSPISGHKSVSWYQQVLGQGPQFIFQYYEKEERGRGNFPDRFSARQFPNYSSELNVNALLLGDSALYLCASTRVGSGVYEQYFGPGTRLTVT.